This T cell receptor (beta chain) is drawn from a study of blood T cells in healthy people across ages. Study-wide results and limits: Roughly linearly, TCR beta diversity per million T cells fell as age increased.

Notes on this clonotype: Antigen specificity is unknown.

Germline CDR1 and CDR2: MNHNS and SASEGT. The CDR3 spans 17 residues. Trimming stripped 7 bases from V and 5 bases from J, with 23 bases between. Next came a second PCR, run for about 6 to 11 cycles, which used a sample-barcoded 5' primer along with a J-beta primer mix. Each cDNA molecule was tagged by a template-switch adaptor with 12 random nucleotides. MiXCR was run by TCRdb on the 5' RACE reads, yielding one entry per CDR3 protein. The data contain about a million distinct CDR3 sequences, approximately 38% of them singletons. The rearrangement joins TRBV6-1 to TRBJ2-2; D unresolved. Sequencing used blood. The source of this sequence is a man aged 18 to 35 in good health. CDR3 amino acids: CASTGGWSSQRTGELFF. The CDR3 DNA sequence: TGTGCCAGCACCGGCGGCTGGTCCTCCCAAAGGACCGGGGAGCTGTTTTTT.